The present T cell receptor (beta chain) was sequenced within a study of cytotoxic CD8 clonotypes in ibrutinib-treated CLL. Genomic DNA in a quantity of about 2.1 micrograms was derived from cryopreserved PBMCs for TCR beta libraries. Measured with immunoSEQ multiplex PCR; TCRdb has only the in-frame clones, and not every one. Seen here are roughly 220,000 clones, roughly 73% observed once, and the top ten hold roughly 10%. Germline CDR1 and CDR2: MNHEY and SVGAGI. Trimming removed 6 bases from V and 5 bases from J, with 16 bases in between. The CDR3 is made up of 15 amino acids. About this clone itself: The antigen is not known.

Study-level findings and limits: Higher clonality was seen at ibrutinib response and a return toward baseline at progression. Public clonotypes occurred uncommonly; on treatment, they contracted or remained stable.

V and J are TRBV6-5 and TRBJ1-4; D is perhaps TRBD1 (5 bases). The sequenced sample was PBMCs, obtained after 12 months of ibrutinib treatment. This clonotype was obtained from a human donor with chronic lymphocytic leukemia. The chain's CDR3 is CASRKLLAGNEKLFF. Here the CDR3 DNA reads TGTGCCAGCAGAAAGCTCTTGGCAGGGAATGAAAAACTGTTTTTT.